This TCR beta chain is from a study of CD8 T cells in ankylosing spondylitis. The V end was cut by 6 bases, the J end by 5 bases, with 13 bases between. Per germline, CDR1 MNHNS and CDR2 SASEGT. CDR3 length equals 14 residues. Each CDR3 protein is one row after TCRdb ran MiXCR on the 5' RACE reads. The data contain 200,000 to 300,000 distinct CDR3 sequences, 8.6% of them seen just once; the ten biggest clones take up approximately 6.2%. This clonotype was recorded at least ten times. Its antigen is unidentified. Study-wide results and caveats: Before this, some motif variants had been reported in reactive arthritis synovial fluid and blood. Reported data indicate significant enrichment of disease-linked clones within matched ankylosing spondylitis synovial fluid. Eight or nine highly homologous variants made up a TCR beta motif that seemed to typify ankylosing spondylitis blood.

The specimen was blood, either unsorted or a sorted T cell fraction (not recorded which). The receptor's source is a male donor with ankylosing spondylitis or in good health (not recorded which). J is TRBJ1-4 and V is TRBV6-1, with D possibly TRBD1 on 5 matching bases. The CDR3 is CASRPWGPNEKLFF. Here the CDR3 DNA reads TGTGCCAGCAGGCCGTGGGGCCCCAATGAAAAACTGTTTTTT.